The 2 T cell receptor beta chains reported below all come from one sample, sequenced in a study of blood T cell repertoires in COVID-19. Produced via immunoSEQ multiplex PCR; TCRdb's table is partial and in-frame only. Of 300,000 to 350,000 clones listed, approximately 86% are singletons. Sequenced input: peripheral blood. The receptors originated from a man aged 25 to 45 with COVID-19, enrolled during active disease.

The gene calls are TRBV24-1 and TRBJ2-7; TRBD1 matches at 9 bases. V trimming: 5 bases; J trimming: 6 bases; junction bases outside the gene matches: 4. The length of the CDR3 is 13 residues. Per germline, CDR1 KGHDR and CDR2 SFDVKD. The DNA of the CDR3 is TGTGCCACCAGTGTTGGGACAGGGAGCGAGCAGTACTTC. Encoded protein: CATSVGTGSEQYF.

The chain is built from TRBV7-2 and TRBJ2-7; 7 positions match TRBD1. V gave up 2 bases and J gave up 4 bases; unmatched junction bases: 17. Per germline, CDR1 SGHTA and CDR2 FQGNSA. This CDR3 region has 18 residues. This CDR3 is CASSLMAWMGQLTYEQYF. The CDR3 DNA follows: TGTGCCAGCAGCTTAATGGCGTGGATGGGACAGTTAACTTACGAGCAGTACTTC.